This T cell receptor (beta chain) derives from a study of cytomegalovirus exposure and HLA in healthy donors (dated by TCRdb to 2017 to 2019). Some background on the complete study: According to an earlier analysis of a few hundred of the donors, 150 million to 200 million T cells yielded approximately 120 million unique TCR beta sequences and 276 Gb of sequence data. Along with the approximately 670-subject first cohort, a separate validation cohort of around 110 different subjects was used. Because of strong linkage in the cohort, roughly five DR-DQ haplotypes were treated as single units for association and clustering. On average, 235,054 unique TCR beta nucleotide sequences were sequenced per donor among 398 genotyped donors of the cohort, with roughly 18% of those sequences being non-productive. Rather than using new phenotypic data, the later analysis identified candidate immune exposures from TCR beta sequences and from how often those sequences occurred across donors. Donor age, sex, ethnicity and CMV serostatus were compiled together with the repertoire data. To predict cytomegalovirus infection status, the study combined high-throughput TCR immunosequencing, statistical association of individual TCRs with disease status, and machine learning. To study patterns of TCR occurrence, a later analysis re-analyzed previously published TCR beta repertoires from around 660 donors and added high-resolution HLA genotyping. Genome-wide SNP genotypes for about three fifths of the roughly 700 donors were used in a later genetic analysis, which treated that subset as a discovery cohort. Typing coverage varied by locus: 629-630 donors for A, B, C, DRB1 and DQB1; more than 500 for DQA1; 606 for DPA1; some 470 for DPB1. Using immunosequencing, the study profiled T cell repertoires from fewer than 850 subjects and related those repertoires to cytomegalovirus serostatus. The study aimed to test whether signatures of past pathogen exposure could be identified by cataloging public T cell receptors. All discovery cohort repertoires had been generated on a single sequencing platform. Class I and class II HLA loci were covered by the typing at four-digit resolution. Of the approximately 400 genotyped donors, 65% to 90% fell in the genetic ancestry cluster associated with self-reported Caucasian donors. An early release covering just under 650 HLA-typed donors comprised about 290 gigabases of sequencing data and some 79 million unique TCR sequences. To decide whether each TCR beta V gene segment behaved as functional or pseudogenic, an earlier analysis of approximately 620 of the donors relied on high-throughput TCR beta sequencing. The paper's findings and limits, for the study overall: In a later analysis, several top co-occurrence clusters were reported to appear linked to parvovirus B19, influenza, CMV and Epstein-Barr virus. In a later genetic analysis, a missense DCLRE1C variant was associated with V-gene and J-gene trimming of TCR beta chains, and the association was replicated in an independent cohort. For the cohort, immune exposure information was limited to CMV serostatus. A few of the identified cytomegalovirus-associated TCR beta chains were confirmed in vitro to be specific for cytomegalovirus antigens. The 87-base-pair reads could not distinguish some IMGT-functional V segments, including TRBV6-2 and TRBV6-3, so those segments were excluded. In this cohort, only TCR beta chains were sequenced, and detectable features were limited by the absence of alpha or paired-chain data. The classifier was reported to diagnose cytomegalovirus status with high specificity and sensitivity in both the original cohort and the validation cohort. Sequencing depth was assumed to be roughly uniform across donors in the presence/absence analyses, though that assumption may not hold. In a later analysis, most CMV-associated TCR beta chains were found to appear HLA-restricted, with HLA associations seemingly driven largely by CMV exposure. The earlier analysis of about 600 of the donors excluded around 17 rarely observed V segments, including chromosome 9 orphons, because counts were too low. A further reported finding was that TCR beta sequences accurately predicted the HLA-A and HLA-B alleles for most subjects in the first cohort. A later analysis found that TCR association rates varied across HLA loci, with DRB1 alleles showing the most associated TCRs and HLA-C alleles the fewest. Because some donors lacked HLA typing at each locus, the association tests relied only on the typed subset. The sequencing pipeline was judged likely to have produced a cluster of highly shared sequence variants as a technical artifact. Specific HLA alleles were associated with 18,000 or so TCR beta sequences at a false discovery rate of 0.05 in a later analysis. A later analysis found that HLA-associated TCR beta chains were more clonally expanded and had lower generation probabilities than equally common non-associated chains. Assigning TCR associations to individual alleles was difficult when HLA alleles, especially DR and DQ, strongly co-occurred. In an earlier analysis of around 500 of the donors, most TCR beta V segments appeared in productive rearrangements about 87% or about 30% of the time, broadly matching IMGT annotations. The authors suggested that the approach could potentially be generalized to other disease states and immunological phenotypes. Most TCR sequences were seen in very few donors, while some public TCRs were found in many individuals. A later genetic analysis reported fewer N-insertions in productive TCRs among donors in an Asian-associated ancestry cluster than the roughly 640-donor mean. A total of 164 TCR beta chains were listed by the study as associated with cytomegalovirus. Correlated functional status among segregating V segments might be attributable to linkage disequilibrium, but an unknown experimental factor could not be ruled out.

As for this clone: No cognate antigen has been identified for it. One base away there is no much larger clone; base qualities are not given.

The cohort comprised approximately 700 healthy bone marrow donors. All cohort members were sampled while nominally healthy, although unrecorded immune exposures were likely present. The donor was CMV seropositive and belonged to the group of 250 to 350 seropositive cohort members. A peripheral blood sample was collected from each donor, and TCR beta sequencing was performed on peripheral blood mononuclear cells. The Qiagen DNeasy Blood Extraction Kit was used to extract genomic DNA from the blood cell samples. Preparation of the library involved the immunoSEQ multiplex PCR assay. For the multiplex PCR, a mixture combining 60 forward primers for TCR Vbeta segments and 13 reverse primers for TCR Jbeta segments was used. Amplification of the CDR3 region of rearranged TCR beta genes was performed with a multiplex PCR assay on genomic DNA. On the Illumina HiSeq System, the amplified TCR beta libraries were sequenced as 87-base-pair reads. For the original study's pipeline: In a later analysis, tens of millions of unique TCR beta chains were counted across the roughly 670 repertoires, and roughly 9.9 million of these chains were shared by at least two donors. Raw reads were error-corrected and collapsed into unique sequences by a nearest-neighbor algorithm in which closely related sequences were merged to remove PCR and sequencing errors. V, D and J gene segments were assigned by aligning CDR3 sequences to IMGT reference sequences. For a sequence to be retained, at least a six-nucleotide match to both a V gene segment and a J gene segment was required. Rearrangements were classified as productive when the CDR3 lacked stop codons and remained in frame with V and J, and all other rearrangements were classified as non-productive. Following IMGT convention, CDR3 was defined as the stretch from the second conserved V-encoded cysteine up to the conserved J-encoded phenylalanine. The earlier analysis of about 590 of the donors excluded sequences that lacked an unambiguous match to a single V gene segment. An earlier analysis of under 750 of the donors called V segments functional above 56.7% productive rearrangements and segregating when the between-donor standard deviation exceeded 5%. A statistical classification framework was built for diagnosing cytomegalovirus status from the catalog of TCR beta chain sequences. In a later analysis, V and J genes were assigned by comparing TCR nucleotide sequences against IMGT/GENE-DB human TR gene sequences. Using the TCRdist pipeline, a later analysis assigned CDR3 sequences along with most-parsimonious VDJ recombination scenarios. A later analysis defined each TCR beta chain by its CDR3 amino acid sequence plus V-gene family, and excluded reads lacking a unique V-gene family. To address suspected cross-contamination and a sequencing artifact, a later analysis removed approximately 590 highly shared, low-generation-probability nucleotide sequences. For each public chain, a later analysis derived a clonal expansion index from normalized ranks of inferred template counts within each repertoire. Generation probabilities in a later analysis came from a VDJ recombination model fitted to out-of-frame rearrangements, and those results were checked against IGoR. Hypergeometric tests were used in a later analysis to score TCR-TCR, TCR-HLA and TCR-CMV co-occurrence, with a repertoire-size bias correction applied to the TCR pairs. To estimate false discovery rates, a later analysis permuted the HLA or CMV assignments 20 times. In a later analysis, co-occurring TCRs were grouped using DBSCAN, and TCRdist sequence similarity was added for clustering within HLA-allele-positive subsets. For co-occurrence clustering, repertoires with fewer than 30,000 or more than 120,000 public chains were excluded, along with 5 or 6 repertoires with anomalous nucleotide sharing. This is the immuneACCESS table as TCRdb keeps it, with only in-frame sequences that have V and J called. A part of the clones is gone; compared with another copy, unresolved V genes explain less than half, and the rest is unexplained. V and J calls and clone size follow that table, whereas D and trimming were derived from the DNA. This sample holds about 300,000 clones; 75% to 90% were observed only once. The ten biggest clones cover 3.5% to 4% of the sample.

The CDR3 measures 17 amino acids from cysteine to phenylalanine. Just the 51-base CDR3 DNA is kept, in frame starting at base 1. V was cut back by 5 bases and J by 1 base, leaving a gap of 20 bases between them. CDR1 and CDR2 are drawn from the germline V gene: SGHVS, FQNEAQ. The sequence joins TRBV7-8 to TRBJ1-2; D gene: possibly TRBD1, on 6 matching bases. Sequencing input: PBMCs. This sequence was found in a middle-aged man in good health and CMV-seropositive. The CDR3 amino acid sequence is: CASSPRRQVPLNYGYTF. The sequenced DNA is TGTGCCAGCAGCCCCAGGAGACAGGTCCCACTTAACTATGGCTACACCTTC.